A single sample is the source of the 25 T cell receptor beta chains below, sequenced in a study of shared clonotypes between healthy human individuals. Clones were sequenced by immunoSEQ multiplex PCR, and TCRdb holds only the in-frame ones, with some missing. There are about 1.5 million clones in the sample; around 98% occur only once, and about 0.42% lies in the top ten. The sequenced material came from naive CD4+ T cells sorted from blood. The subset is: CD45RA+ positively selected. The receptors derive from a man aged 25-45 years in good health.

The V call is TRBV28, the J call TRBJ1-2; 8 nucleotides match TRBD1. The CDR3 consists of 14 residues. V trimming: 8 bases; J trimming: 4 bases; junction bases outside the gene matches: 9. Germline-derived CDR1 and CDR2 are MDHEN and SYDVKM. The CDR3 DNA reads TGTGCCAGCGTCCAACCCGACAGGGGCTATGGCTACACCTTC. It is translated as CASVQPDRGYGYTF.

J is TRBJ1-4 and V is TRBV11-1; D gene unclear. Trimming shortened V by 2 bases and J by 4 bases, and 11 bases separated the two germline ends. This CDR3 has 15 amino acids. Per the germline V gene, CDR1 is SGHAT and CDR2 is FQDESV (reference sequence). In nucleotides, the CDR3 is TGTGCCAGCAGCTTAAGCCAAGGAAATAATGAAAAACTGTTTTTT. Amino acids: CASSLSQGNNEKLFF.

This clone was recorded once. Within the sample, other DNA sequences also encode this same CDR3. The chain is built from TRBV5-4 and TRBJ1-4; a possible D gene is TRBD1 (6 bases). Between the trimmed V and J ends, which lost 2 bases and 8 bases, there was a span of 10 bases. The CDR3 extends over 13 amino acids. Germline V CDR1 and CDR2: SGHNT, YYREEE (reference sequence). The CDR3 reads CASSLQGGEKLFF. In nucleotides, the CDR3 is TGTGCCAGCAGCTTACAGGGCGGGGAAAAACTGTTTTTT.

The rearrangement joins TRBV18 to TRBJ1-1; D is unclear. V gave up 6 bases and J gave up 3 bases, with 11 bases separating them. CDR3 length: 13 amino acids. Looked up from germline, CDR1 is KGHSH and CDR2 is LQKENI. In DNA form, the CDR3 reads TGTGCCAGCTCCGGGGTGTTGGACACTGAAGCTTTCTTT. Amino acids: CASSGVLDTEAFF.

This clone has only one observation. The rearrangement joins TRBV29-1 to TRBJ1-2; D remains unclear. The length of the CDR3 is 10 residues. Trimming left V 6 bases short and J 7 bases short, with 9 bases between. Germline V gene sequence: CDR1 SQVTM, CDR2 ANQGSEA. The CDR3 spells CSVGELGYTF. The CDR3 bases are TGCAGCGTGGGTGAACTTGGCTACACCTTC.

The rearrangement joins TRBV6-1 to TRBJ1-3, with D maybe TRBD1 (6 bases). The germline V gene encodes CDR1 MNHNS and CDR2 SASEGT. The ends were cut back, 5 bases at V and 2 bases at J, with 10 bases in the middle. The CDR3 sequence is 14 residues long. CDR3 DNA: TGTGCCAGCAGTAGTGGGACACCTGGAAACACCATATATTTT. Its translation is CASSSGTPGNTIYF.

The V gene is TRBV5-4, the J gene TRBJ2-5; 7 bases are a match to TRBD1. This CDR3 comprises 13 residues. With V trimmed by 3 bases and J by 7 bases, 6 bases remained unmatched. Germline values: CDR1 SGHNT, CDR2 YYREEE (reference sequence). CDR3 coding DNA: TGTGCCAGCAGCTCCGGGGACAGAGGGACCCAGTACTTC. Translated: CASSSGDRGTQYF.

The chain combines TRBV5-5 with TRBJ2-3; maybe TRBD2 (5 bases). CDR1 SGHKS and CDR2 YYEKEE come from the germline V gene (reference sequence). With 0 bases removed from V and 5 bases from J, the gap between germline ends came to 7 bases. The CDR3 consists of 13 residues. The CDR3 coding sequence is TGTGCCAGCAGCTTGGGGGCGGGAGATACGCAGTATTTT. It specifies CASSLGAGDTQYF.

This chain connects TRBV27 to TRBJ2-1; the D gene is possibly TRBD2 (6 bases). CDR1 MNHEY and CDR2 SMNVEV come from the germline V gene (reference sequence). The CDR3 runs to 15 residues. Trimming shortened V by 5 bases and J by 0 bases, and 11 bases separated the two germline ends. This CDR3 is CASSPSGVSYNEQFF. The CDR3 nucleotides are TGTGCCAGCAGTCCATCGGGAGTCTCCTACAATGAGCAGTTCTTC.

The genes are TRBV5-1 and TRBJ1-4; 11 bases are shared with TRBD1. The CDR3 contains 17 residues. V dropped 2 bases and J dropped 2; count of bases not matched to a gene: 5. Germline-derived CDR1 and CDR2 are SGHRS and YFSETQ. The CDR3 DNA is TGCGCCAGCAGCTTCGGGACAGGGGGAGGTACTAATGAAAAACTGTTTTTT. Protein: CASSFGTGGGTNEKLFF.

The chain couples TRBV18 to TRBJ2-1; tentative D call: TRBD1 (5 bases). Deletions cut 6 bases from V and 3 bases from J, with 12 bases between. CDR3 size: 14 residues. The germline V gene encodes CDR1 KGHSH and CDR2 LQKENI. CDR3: CASSQQGVYNEQFF. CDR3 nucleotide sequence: TGTGCCAGCTCGCAACAAGGGGTCTACAATGAGCAGTTCTTC.

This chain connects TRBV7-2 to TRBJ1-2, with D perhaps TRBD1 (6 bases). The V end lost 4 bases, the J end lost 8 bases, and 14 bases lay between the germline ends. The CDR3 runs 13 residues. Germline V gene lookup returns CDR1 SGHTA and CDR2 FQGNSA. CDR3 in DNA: TGTGCCAGCAGCTCGTCGGACAGAAGAGGCTACACCTTC. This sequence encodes CASSSSDRRGYTF.

The CDR3, as DNA: TGTGCCAGCGCCCTTGGCGGGAGCTCCTACGAGCAGTACTTC. Protein: CASALGGSSYEQYF. The rearrangement links TRBV19 to TRBJ2-7; 7 bases are a match to TRBD2. V lost 9 bases, J lost 0 bases, and 8 bases stayed unmatched. From germline, CDR1 is LNHDA and CDR2 SQIVND (reference sequence). This CDR3 has 14 residues. The complete variable domain, with remaining parts taken from reference TRBV19 and TRBJ2-7, reads DGGITQSPKYLFRKEGQNVTLSCEQNLNHDAMYWYRQDPGQGLRLIYYSQIVNDFQKGDIAEGYSVSREKKESFPLTVTSAQKNPTAFYLCASALGGSSYEQYFGPGTRLTVT.

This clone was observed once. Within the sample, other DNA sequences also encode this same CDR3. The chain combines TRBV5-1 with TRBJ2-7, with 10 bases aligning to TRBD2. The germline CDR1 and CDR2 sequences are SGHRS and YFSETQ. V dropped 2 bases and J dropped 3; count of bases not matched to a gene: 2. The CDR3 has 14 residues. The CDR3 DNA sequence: TGCGCCAGCAGCTTACCTAGCGGGAGCTACGAGCAGTACTTC. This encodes CASSLPSGSYEQYF.

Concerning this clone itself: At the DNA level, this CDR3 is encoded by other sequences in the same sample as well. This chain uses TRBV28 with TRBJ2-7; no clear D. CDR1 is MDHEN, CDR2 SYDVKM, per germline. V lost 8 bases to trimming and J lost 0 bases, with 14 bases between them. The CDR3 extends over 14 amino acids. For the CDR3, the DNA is TGTGCCAGCCGAACCTCAAGGAGCTCCTACGAGCAGTACTTC. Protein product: CASRTSRSSYEQYF.

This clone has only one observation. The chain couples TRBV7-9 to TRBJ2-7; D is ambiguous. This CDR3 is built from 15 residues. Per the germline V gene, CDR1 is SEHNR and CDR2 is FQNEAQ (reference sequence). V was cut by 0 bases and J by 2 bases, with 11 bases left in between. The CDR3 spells CASSLALGLPYEQYF. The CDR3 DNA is TGTGCCAGCAGCTTAGCGTTGGGTTTACCCTACGAGCAGTACTTC.

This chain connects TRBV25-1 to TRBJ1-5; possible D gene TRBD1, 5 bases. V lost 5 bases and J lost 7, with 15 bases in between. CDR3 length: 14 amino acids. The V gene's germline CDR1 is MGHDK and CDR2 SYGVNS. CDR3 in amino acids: CASSYTGSSQPQHF. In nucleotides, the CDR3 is TGTGCCAGCAGTTATACAGGTTCCTCGCAGCCCCAGCATTTT.

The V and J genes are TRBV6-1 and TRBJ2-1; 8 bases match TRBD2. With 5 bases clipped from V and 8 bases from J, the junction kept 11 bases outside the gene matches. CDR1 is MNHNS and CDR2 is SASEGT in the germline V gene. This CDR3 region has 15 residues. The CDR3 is CASSFYREGLHEQFF. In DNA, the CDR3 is TGTGCCAGCAGTTTTTATCGGGAGGGCCTGCATGAGCAGTTCTTC.

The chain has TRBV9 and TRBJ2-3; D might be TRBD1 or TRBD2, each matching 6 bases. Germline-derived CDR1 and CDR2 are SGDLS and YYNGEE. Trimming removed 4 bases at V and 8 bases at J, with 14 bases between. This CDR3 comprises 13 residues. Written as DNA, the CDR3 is TGTGCCAGCAGCCCGGGGGCCGCCGGTACGCAGTATTTT. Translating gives CASSPGAAGTQYF. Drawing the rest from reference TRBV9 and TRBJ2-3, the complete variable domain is DSGVTQTPKHLITATGQRVTLRCSPRSGDLSVYWYQQSLDQGLQFLIQYYNGEERAKGNILERFSAQQFPDLHSELNLSSLELGDSALYFCASSPGAAGTQYFGPGTRLTVL.

The CDR3 protein is CASSQDSERALRQYF. Here the CDR3 DNA reads TGCGCCAGCAGCCAAGATTCGGAGAGGGCCTTACGACAGTACTTC. The chain has TRBV4-1 and TRBJ2-7; D might be TRBD2 (5 bases). Trimming took 0 bases from V and 10 from J, leaving 19 bases between them. CDR1 and CDR2 from the germline V gene are MGHRA and YSYEKL. The CDR3 has 15 amino acids.

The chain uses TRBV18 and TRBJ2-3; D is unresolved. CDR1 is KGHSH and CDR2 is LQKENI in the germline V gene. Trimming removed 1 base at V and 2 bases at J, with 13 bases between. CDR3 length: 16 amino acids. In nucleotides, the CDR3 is TGTGCCAGCTCACCACAGGCGGATCCTTCCACAGATACGCAGTATTTT. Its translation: CASSPQADPSTDTQYF.

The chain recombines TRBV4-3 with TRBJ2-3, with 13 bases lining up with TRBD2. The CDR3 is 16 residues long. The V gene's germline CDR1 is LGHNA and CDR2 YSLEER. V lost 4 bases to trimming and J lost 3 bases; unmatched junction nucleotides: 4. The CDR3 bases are TGCGCCAGCAGCCCGAGGACTAGCGGGGGAACAGATACGCAGTATTTT. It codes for CASSPRTSGGTDTQYF.

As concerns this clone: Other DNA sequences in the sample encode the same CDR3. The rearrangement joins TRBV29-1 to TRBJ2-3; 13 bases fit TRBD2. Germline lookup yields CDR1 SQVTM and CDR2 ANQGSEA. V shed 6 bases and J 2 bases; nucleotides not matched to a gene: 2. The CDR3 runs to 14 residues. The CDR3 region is CSVGLAGVTDTQYF. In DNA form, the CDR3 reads TGCAGCGTCGGACTAGCGGGAGTCACAGATACGCAGTATTTT.

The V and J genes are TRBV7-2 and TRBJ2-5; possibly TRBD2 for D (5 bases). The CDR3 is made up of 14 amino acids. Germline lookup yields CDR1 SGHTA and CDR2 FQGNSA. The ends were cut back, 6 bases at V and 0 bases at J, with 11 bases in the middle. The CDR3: CASSRFGDQETQYF. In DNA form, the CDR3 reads TGTGCCAGCAGTCGCTTCGGGGACCAAGAGACCCAGTACTTC.

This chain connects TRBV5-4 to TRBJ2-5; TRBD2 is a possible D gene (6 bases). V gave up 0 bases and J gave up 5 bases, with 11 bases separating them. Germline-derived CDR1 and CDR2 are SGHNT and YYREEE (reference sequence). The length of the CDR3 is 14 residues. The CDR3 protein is CASSLAFGGETQYF. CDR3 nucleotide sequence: TGTGCCAGCAGCTTGGCTTTCGGGGGTGAGACCCAGTACTTC.